This T cell receptor (beta chain) came from a study of blood T cell repertoires in COVID-19. Study-wide background: The analysed material was cDNA or gDNA that came from T cells, B-cell-depleted T cells, or PBMCs.

The CDR3 contains 14 residues. The germline gives CDR1 SGHDT, CDR2 YYEEEE. The germline V and J ends were trimmed by 4 bases and 4 bases, with 14 bases remaining between them. The assay was immunoSEQ multiplex PCR, and TCRdb's table has in-frame clones only and misses some. This sample has a few hundred thousand clones, with 90% found just once. The sequencing input was peripheral blood. The receptor was derived from a woman aged 55-70 years with COVID-19, enrolled during active disease. The rearrangement joins TRBV5-6 to TRBJ1-2; perhaps TRBD1 as D (6 bases). This CDR3 is CASSVGGGGYGYTF. The CDR3 bases are TGTGCCAGCAGCGTTGGGGGAGGGGGCTATGGCTACACCTTC.